Reported below is one TCR beta chain. What it recognizes is unknown. This sample is drawn from a study of T cell responses to AZD1222 COVID-19 vaccine. The table came from immunoSEQ multiplex PCR; TCRdb's copy has only in-frame clones and leaves some out. The repertoire includes tens of thousands of clones, approximately 84% of them detected once, and 10% to 13% sits in the top ten. The CDR3 has 16 residues. Germline lookup yields CDR1 LNHNV and CDR2 YYDKDF (reference sequence). With 0 bases clipped from V and 1 base from J, the junction kept 5 bases outside the gene matches. Study results and caveats: In the spike-specific TCR repertoire, nearly half reportedly target unmutated variant regions. Among the donors, most were white British and more were female, and clonal diversity was possibly underestimated.

This chain joins TRBV15 and TRBJ2-5, with 7 nucleotides matching TRBD1. The source is an adult in good health. The sequenced sample was peripheral blood, obtained on day 0 of AZD1222 vaccination. The chain's CDR3 is CATSRDRGTAQETQYF. The CDR3 DNA sequence: TGTGCCACCAGCAGAGACAGAGGGACAGCCCAAGAGACCCAGTACTTC.